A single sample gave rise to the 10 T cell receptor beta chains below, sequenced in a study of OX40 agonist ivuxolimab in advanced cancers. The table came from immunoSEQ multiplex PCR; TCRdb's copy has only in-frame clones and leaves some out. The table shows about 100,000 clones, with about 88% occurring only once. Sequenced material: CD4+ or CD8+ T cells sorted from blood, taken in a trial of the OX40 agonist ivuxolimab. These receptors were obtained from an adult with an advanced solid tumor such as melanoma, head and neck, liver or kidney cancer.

CDR3 coding DNA: TGTGCCAGCAGCCGACCCTCGGAAAAACTGTTTTTT. Translated: CASSRPSEKLFF. The rearrangement joins TRBV7-6 to TRBJ1-4, with D hard to call. The CDR3 runs 12 residues. Germline CDR1 is SGHVS and CDR2 is FNYEAQ. V was pared by 5 bases and J by 8 bases, with 9 bases between.

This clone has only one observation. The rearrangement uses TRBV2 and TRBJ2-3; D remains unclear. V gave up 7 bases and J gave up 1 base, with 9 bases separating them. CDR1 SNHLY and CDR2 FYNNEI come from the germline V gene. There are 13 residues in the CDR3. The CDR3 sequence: CASMALRTDTQYF. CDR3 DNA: TGTGCCAGCATGGCCCTCCGCACAGATACGCAGTATTTT.

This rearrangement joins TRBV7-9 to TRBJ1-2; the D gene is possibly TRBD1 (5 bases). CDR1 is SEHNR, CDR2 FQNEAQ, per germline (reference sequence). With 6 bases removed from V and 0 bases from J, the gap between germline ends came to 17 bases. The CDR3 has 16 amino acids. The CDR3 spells CASRSGRQKANYGYTF. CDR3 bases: TGTGCCAGCAGATCGGGGCGTCAAAAAGCTAACTATGGCTACACCTTC.

The CDR3 DNA sequence: TGTGCCAGCAGTGAGAGCCGAGCGAACACCGGGGAGCTGTTTTTT. Translation: CASSESRANTGELFF. The rearrangement uses TRBV6-1 and TRBJ2-2; D gene ambiguous. The CDR3 length is 15 residues. Between the trimmed V and J ends, which lost 3 bases and 0 bases, there was a span of 8 bases. Germline-derived CDR1 and CDR2 are MNHNS and SASEGT.

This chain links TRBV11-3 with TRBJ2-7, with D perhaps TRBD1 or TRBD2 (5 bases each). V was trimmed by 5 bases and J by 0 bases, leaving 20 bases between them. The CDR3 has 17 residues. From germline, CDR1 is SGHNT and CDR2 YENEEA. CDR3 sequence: CASSPGLGPGGSYEQYF. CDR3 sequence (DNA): TGTGCCAGCAGCCCTGGGCTAGGCCCTGGGGGCTCCTACGAGCAGTACTTC.

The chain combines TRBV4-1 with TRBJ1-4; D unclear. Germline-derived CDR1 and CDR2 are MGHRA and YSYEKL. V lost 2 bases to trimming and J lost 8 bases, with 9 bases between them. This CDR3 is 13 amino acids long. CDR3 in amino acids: CASSQIRGEKLFF. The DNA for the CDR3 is TGCGCCAGCAGCCAAATTCGCGGGGAAAAACTGTTTTTT.

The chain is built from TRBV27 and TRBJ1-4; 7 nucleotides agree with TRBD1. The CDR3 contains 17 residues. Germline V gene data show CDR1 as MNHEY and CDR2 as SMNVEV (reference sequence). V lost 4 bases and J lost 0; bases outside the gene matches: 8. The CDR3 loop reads CASSYRQGFATNEKLFF. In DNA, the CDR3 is TGTGCCAGCAGTTACAGACAGGGATTTGCAACTAATGAAAAACTGTTTTTT.

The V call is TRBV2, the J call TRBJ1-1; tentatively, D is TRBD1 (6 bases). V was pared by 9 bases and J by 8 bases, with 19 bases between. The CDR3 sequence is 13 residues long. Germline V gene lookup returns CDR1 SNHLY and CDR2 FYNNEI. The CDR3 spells CASTGQRVLEAFF. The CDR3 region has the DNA TGTGCCAGTACCGGACAGCGAGTTCTAGAAGCTTTCTTT.

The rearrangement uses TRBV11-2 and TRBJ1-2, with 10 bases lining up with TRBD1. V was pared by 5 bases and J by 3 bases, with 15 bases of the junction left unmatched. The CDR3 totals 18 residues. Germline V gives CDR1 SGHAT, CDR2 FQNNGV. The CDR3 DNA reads TGTGCCAGCAGCAGTTGGGACAGGGGTTCTGCGGGTGACTATGGCTACACCTTC. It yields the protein CASSSWDRGSAGDYGYTF.

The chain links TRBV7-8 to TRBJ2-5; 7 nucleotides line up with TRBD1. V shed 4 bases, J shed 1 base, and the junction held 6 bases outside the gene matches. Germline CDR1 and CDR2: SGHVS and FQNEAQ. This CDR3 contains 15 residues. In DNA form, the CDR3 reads TGTGCCAGCAGCTCCAGACAGGGACGCCAAGAGACCCAGTACTTC. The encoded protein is CASSSRQGRQETQYF.